The 11 T cell receptor beta chains below were found in one sample sequenced in a study of siplizumab effects on memory and regulatory T cells. Assay: immunoSEQ multiplex PCR; the TCRdb copy retains only in-frame clones and omits some. The table lists 95,000 to 110,000 clones, over 85% of them singletons, with approximately 0.67% in the top ten. The specimen was Tregs sorted from blood. The receptors stem from a human donor in good health.

The chain links TRBV14 to TRBJ1-2, with 11 bases that match TRBD1. This CDR3 is built from 14 residues. J lost 6 bases, V lost 3 bases, and 3 bases had no gene match. Germline-derived CDR1 and CDR2 are SGHDN and FVKESK. The CDR3 sequence is CASSQDRGQNGYTF. The CDR3 bases are TGTGCCAGCAGCCAGGACAGGGGGCAGAATGGCTACACCTTC.

The gene calls are TRBV6-6 and TRBJ1-1, with D tentatively TRBD1 (5 bases). The V gene's germline CDR1 is MNHNY and CDR2 SVGAGI (reference sequence). The CDR3 is 13 amino acids. Trimming removed 6 bases from V and 3 bases from J, with 11 bases in between. CDR3 sequence (DNA): TGTGCCAGCAGAACAGGTGGGGACACTGAAGCTTTCTTT. This codes for CASRTGGDTEAFF.

The chain has TRBV4-2 and TRBJ2-3, with 8 bases matching TRBD2. V was clipped by 4 bases and J by 1 base; unmatched bases: 10. Germline values: CDR1 LGHNA, CDR2 YNFKEQ. This CDR3 is 17 amino acids long. The DNA of the CDR3 is TGTGCCAGCAGCCCTCGGGGGGGCCTAGCGGGCACAGATACGCAGTATTTT. Its translation: CASSPRGGLAGTDTQYF.

The chain employs TRBV5-1 and TRBJ1-5; a weak D match, TRBD1 (5 bases). Trimming removed 4 bases from V and 4 bases from J, with 21 bases in between. Germline V gene data show CDR1 as SGHRS and CDR2 as YFSETQ. There are 17 residues in the CDR3. CDR3 in DNA: TGCGCCAGCAGCCCAAAGCGGGGGTCGGTTTCTAATCAGCCCCAGCATTTT. It yields the protein CASSPKRGSVSNQPQHF.

The gene calls are TRBV2 and TRBJ2-3, with a weak D call TRBD1 (8 bases). The CDR3 covers 15 residues. Germline assignment: CDR1 SNHLY and CDR2 FYNNEI. V lost 3 bases and J 2 bases, leaving 12 bases between the germline ends. CDR3 loop: CASSDTGGDTDTQYF. CDR3 in DNA: TGTGCCAGCAGTGACACAGGGGGGGACACAGATACGCAGTATTTT.

The genes are TRBV10-1 and TRBJ2-1; D remains unclear. CDR3 length: 14 amino acids. Germline V gene data show CDR1 as WNHNN and CDR2 as SYGVQD (reference sequence). Trimming stripped 8 bases from V and 6 bases from J, with 17 bases between. The CDR3 DNA is TGCGCCAGCTCTCTGACTCGGGCTCTCAATGAGCAGTTCTTC. It encodes CASSLTRALNEQFF.

The rearrangement uses TRBV18 and TRBJ2-7; no reliable D call. The length of the CDR3 is 13 residues. Germline CDR1 is KGHSH and CDR2 is LQKENI. V was cut by 4 bases and J by 0 bases, with 7 bases left in between. As DNA, the CDR3 is TGTGCCAGCTCACTCCCTTCCTCCTACGAGCAGTACTTC. It specifies CASSLPSSYEQYF.

The V and J genes are TRBV4-3 and TRBJ1-2, with 8 positions matching TRBD1. V dropped 3 bases and J dropped 4; count of bases not matched to a gene: 7. The CDR3 extends over 15 amino acids. The germline V gene encodes CDR1 LGHNA and CDR2 YSLEER. The chain's CDR3 is CASSQRLDRVYGYTF. In DNA, the CDR3 is TGCGCCAGCAGCCAGAGGCTGGACAGGGTCTATGGCTACACCTTC.

The genes are TRBV4-1 and TRBJ1-1; no clear D. Germline V gives CDR1 MGHRA, CDR2 YSYEKL. The CDR3 is 15 amino acids. Trimming shortened V by 0 bases and J by 0 bases, and 8 bases separated the two germline ends. The CDR3 here is CASSQDSTMNTEAFF. The CDR3 DNA is TGCGCCAGCAGCCAAGATTCTACAATGAACACTGAAGCTTTCTTT.

The chain employs TRBV10-3 and TRBJ1-2; 9 bases are a match to TRBD1. Trimming took 6 bases from V and 3 from J; bases not matched to a gene: 5. From germline, CDR1 is ENHRY and CDR2 SYGVKD. The CDR3 is 14 residues long. The CDR3 nucleotides are TGTGCCATCAGATACCGGGACAGGGACTATGGCTACACCTTC. This codes for CAIRYRDRDYGYTF.

This chain uses TRBV6-1 with TRBJ2-5; a possible D gene is TRBD1 (6 bases). V was trimmed by 3 bases and J by 7 bases, leaving 12 bases between them. CDR1 is MNHNS, CDR2 SASEGT, per germline. The CDR3 contains 13 residues. This chain's CDR3 is CASSEGAGVTQYF. As DNA, the CDR3 is TGTGCCAGCAGTGAGGGGGCAGGGGTGACCCAGTACTTC.